These 31 T cell receptor beta chains were all obtained from the same sample, sequenced in a study of T cell repertoires in cytomegalovirus infection (dated by TCRdb to about 2019). TCRdb lists the instrument as Illumina HiSeq 1500. TCRdb reprocessing: public reads trimmed at Q25 with fastp, clones called with MiXCR, in-frame beta chains kept. Merged by CDR3 protein, the rows form single entries marked with the most common genes and DNA. Within this sample are fewer than 1,000,000 distinct CDR3 sequences, with roughly 31% of them counted one time only. More than 13% of the sample lies in the top ten. No cognate antigen is known for these TCRs. Per the publication, the treatment or condition label means: in vitro stimulation with specific CMV peptide epitopes to enrich CMV-specific T cells. Sequences were derived from cultured CD8+ T cells from PBMCs, sampled from culture after CMV antigen stimulation. Receptor source: a human donor in good health (CMV status not recorded). Some clones in this sample may be carry-over from other donors' samples.

This clonotype was observed a handful of times. The V and J genes are TRBV15 and TRBJ2-1; D may match TRBD1 or TRBD2 (6 bases each). Germline V gene lookup returns CDR1 LNHNV and CDR2 YYDKDF (reference sequence). This CDR3 comprises 14 residues. The ends were cut back, 5 bases at V and 2 bases at J, with 10 bases in the middle. In nucleotides, the CDR3 is TGTGCCACCAGCTCGGGGGCCCCCTACAATGAGCAGTTCTTC. It encodes CATSSGAPYNEQFF.

The chain has TRBV4-2 and TRBJ1-2; D not certain. V was pared by 3 bases and J by 6 bases, with 8 bases between. Germline V lookup: CDR1 LGHNA, CDR2 YNFKEQ. The CDR3 runs to 12 residues. The CDR3 nucleotides are TGTGCCAGCAGCCAGTGGACCGATGGCTACACCTTC. Its protein product is CASSQWTDGYTF.

CDR3 in amino acids: CSATSGGSYEQYV. The CDR3 coding sequence is TGCAGTGCAACTAGCGGGGGTTCCTACGAGCAGTACGTC. The genes are TRBV20-1 and TRBJ2-7, with 11 nucleotides matching TRBD2. J gave up 1 base and V 6 bases, and 2 bases lay outside the gene matches. There are 13 residues in the CDR3. The germline CDR1 and CDR2 sequences are DFQATT and SNEGSKA (reference sequence).

This clonotype was recorded once. The chain links TRBV2 to TRBJ2-7, with D maybe TRBD1 (6 bases). The V gene lost 2 bases and the J gene lost 3 bases, with 11 bases spanning the gap. This CDR3 is built from 14 residues. Germline V gene data show CDR1 as SNHLY and CDR2 as FYNNEI. CDR3 coding DNA: TGTGCCAGCAGTGAATGGACAGATTACTACGAGCAGTACGTC. It is translated as CASSEWTDYYEQYV.

Only a few counts were recorded for this clonotype. The chain employs TRBV7-8 and TRBJ2-7, with TRBD1 identical over 7 bases. V lost 1 base and J lost 2; bases outside the gene matches: 5. This CDR3 is 15 amino acids long. The germline gives CDR1 SGHVS, CDR2 FQNEAQ. CDR3 residues: CASSLVTGTAYEQYF. In nucleotides, the CDR3 is TGTGCCAGCAGCTTAGTGACTGGGACAGCCTACGAGCAGTACTTC.

This clonotype was detected only a few times. This chain connects TRBV19 to TRBJ2-1; tentative D call: TRBD1 (6 bases). The CDR3 has 12 amino acids. CDR1 is LNHDA and CDR2 is SQIVND in the germline V gene (reference sequence). Trimming shortened V by 3 bases and J by 8 bases, and 8 bases separated the two germline ends. The CDR3 DNA reads TGTGCCAGTAGTATGAACAGGGATGAGCAGTTCTTC. As protein: CASSMNRDEQFF. The full variable domain, rest sourced from reference TRBV19 and TRBJ2-1, is DGGITQSPKYLFRKEGQNVTLSCEQNLNHDAMYWYRQDPGQGLRLIYYSQIVNDFQKGDIAEGYSVSREKKESFPLTVTSAQKNPTAFYLCASSMNRDEQFFGPGTRLTVL.

The chain employs TRBV7-9 and TRBJ1-1, with D unresolved. The ends were cut back, 6 bases at V and 1 base at J, with 9 bases in the middle. Germline V gene lookup returns CDR1 SEHNR and CDR2 FQNEAQ (reference sequence). The CDR3 is made up of 13 amino acids. CDR3 in amino acids: CASRKDTNTEAFF. CDR3 in DNA: TGTGCCAGCAGGAAAGACACGAACACTGAAGCTTTCTTT.

This chain connects TRBV24-1 to TRBJ2-1; 8 bases align to TRBD1. Trimming cost V 9 bases and J 6 bases; bases outside gene matches: 21. Germline V gene data show CDR1 as KGHDR and CDR2 as SFDVKD. The CDR3 runs 18 residues. The CDR3, as DNA: TGTGCCACCTCGGCCCCACCCAAGACAGGGGATGGTGGCAATGAGCAGTTCTTC. It translates to CATSAPPKTGDGGNEQFF.

The chain combines TRBV20-1 with TRBJ2-5; D remains unclear. The V gene's germline CDR1 is DFQATT and CDR2 SNEGSKA (reference sequence). The CDR3 is 15 amino acids. V lost 0 bases and J 1 base, leaving 12 bases between the germline ends. CDR3 DNA: TGCAGTGCTAGAGATGTCCAGACCCTCCAAGAGACCCAGTACTTC. It yields the protein CSARDVQTLQETQYF.

The chain couples TRBV27 to TRBJ1-5; 8 nucleotides line up with TRBD1. CDR1 and CDR2 (germline): MNHEY, SMNVEV (reference sequence). The CDR3 totals 15 residues. V lost 8 bases, J lost 5 bases, and 11 bases stayed unmatched. DNA for the CDR3: TGTGCCAGCGGGGAACAGGGGGGCATCTATCAGCCCCAGCATTTT. This encodes CASGEQGGIYQPQHF.

V usage is TRBV4-1 and J usage is TRBJ1-6, with a weak D call TRBD1 (6 bases). This CDR3 spans 16 amino acids. Germline V CDR1 and CDR2: MGHRA, YSYEKL. V was cut by 1 base and J by 7 bases, with 14 bases left in between. CDR3 DNA: TGCGCCAGCAGCCAAGTAGCCGGGGGCCGGAATTCACCCCTCCACTTT. Its translation is CASSQVAGGRNSPLHF.

The J gene is TRBJ2-7, the V gene TRBV20-1, with 8 bases identical to TRBD1. The CDR3 is made up of 14 amino acids. V shed 1 base, J shed 1 base, and the junction held 3 bases outside the gene matches. The V gene's germline CDR1 is DFQATT and CDR2 SNEGSKA (reference sequence). The CDR3, as DNA: TGCAGTGCTAGAGCCGGACAGGGATCCTACGAGCAGTACTTC. Translated: CSARAGQGSYEQYF.

The chain links TRBV28 to TRBJ2-2, with 9 bases identical to TRBD1. The CDR3 spans 18 residues. V dropped 6 bases and J dropped 5; count of bases not matched to a gene: 16. CDR1 is MDHEN, CDR2 SYDVKM, per germline. The CDR3 spells CASRLRIGTGSRTGELFF. CDR3 sequence (DNA): TGTGCCAGCAGGCTAAGGATTGGGACAGGGTCGCGGACCGGGGAGCTGTTTTTT. Combining the CDR3 with reference TRBV28 and TRBJ2-2 gives the whole variable domain DVKVTQSSRYLVKRTGEKVFLECVQDMDHENMFWYRQDPGLGLRLIYFSYDVKMKEKGDIPEGYSVSREKKERFSLILESASTNQTSMYLCASRLRIGTGSRTGELFFGEGSRLTVL.

In regard to this clonotype: A much bigger clone sits one base away, suggesting this may be a read error. The chain is built from TRBV6-1 and TRBJ2-7; D is unresolved. CDR3 size: 14 residues. CDR1 and CDR2 from the germline V gene are MNHNS and SASEGT. Between the trimmed V and J ends, which lost 3 bases and 0 bases, there was a span of 9 bases. The CDR3 DNA reads TGTGCCAGCAGTGACGGATCCAGCTCCTACGAGCAGTACTTC. Translating gives CASSDGSSSYEQYF.

V usage is TRBV6-2 or TRBV6-3 and J usage is TRBJ1-3; a possible D gene is TRBD1 (5 bases). The V end lost 10 bases, the J end lost 0 bases, and 22 bases lay between the germline ends. The CDR3 is 17 amino acids. Germline V lookup: CDR1 MNHEY, CDR2 SVGEGT. The CDR3 sequence: CANRSTRTAPSGNTIYF. As DNA, the CDR3 is TGTGCCAACAGGTCAACTCGGACGGCTCCCTCTGGAAACACCATATATTTT.

This clonotype was seen a few times. This chain connects TRBV12-3 or TRBV12-4 to TRBJ2-3; the D gene is possibly TRBD2 (5 bases). This CDR3 has 14 residues. Trimming removed 7 bases at V and 0 bases at J, with 11 bases between. CDR3 in DNA: TGTGCCAGCACTGTGGACTCAAGCACAGATACGCAGTATTTT. As protein: CASTVDSSTDTQYF.

The rearrangement links TRBV6-5 to TRBJ2-3; 8 bases map to TRBD2. The germline V gene encodes CDR1 MNHEY and CDR2 SVGAGI. The CDR3 loop spans 15 amino acids. With 1 base clipped from V and 6 bases from J, the junction kept 6 bases outside the gene matches. This CDR3 reads CASSYLRGEVDTQYF. The DNA for the CDR3 is TGTGCCAGCAGTTACTTGCGGGGGGAAGTCGATACGCAGTATTTT.

This chain connects TRBV2 to TRBJ2-3; TRBD1 might be the D (7 bases). The CDR3 is 19 amino acids. Trimming left V 4 bases short and J 2 bases short, with 25 bases between. Germline V gene lookup returns CDR1 SNHLY and CDR2 FYNNEI. The chain's CDR3 is CASSVTRGSGGAFTDTQYF. The CDR3 coding sequence is TGTGCCAGCAGTGTGACCAGGGGGAGTGGCGGGGCCTTCACAGATACGCAGTATTTT.

The rearrangement joins TRBV6-6 to TRBJ1-2; D perhaps matches TRBD1 (5 bases). V lost 6 bases and J lost 4, with 24 bases in between. Germline loops: CDR1 MNHNY, CDR2 SVGAGI (reference sequence). The CDR3 consists of 17 residues. CDR3 protein: CASSLSLISPGTYGYTF. CDR3 sequence (DNA): TGTGCCAGCAGCCTCTCTTTGATTTCACCGGGGACCTATGGCTACACCTTC.

This clonotype appeared many times. The chain links TRBV7-9 to TRBJ2-1, with D unclear. Germline CDR1 and CDR2: SEHNR and FQNEAQ (reference sequence). Trimming left V 5 bases short and J 4 bases short, with 6 bases between. The CDR3 covers 12 residues. CDR3 coding DNA: TGTGCCAGCAGCCTCCTATACAATGAGCAGTTCTTC. Its translation is CASSLLYNEQFF.

J is TRBJ2-7 and V is TRBV5-1; D unresolved. V dropped 0 bases and J dropped 7 bases, with 2 bases sitting between them. The germline V gene encodes CDR1 SGHRS and CDR2 YFSETQ. The length of the CDR3 is 10 residues. The chain's CDR3 is CASSLEEQYV. As DNA, the CDR3 is TGCGCCAGCAGCTTGGAAGAGCAGTACGTC.

The chain links TRBV27 to TRBJ2-1; 9 nucleotides agree with TRBD1. Germline lookup yields CDR1 MNHEY and CDR2 SMNVEV (reference sequence). V lost 11 bases, J lost 3 bases, and 11 bases stayed unmatched. The CDR3 extends over 15 amino acids. DNA for the CDR3: TGTGCCGTCCGGGACAGGGCGCCCCTCTACAATGAGCAGTTCTTC. Translated: CAVRDRAPLYNEQFF.

The chain combines TRBV27 with TRBJ2-1; 8 bases fit TRBD2. Trimming cost V 5 bases and J 3 bases; bases outside gene matches: 9. The CDR3 loop spans 16 amino acids. Germline CDR1 reads MNHEY; CDR2 reads SMNVEV (reference sequence). In DNA form, the CDR3 reads TGTGCCAGCAGTAATTCGGGGGGGTCCAACTACAATGAGCAGTTCTTC. This translates into CASSNSGGSNYNEQFF.

This clonotype was seen ten or more times. This chain joins TRBV24-1 and TRBJ2-1, with TRBD1 matching over 9 bases. Germline V gene lookup returns CDR1 KGHDR and CDR2 SFDVKD. After removal of 2 bases from V and 3 bases from J, the junction contained 4 bases not matched to a gene. The CDR3 is 16 residues long. The CDR3 region is CATSDSTGGYYNEQFF. DNA of the CDR3: TGTGCCACCAGTGATTCGACAGGGGGTTACTACAATGAGCAGTTCTTC.

This clonotype was recorded many times. The J gene is TRBJ2-7, the V gene TRBV19, with 11 positions matching TRBD1. The CDR3 contains 14 residues. V shed 9 bases and J 3 bases; nucleotides not matched to a gene: 7. CDR1 LNHDA and CDR2 SQIVND come from the germline V gene (reference sequence). The CDR3 spells CASSAGTGGYEQYF. The CDR3 coding sequence is TGTGCCAGCTCCGCCGGGACAGGGGGCTACGAGCAGTACTTC.

This clonotype was detected many times. The V call is TRBV7-9, the J call TRBJ2-3; no clear D. The CDR3 covers 13 residues. Trimming took off 5 bases at V and 1 base at J, with 7 bases between the two ends. Germline values: CDR1 SEHNR, CDR2 FQNEAQ (reference sequence). CDR3 DNA sequence: TGTGCCAGCAGCCCTACAGGCACAGATACGCAGTATTTT. Residues: CASSPTGTDTQYF.

V usage is TRBV24-1 and J usage is TRBJ1-2; 7 nucleotides match TRBD1. CDR3 size: 15 residues. V dropped 6 bases and J dropped 4; count of bases not matched to a gene: 10. CDR1 and CDR2 (germline): KGHDR, SFDVKD. The CDR3 here is CATSRTGEDGYGYTF. The CDR3 DNA sequence: TGTGCCACCAGTCGAACAGGGGAGGACGGCTATGGCTACACCTTC.

The V gene is TRBV27, the J gene TRBJ1-2; 10 positions agree with TRBD1. The ends lost 1 base at V and 3 bases at J; junction bases unmatched: 5. Per germline, CDR1 MNHEY and CDR2 SMNVEV (reference sequence). The CDR3 has 16 amino acids. The CDR3 spells CASSLLTGGLYYGYTF. In DNA form, the CDR3 reads TGTGCCAGCAGTTTATTGACAGGGGGCCTGTACTATGGCTACACCTTC.

This clonotype occurred a few times. V usage is TRBV7-3 and J usage is TRBJ2-1, with TRBD2 identical over 9 bases. Germline trimming cut 5 bases from V and 2 bases from J; bases unmatched to any gene: 4. Germline CDR1 is SGHTA and CDR2 is FQGTGA. This CDR3 spans 15 amino acids. The CDR3 sequence: CASSGAGGPYNEQFF. DNA for the CDR3: TGTGCCAGCAGCGGCGCGGGGGGGCCCTACAATGAGCAGTTCTTC.

The rearrangement links TRBV28 to TRBJ2-5, with a tentative D call TRBD1 (5 bases). CDR1 is MDHEN, CDR2 SYDVKM, per germline. CDR3 size: 15 residues. Trimming took 3 bases from V and 4 from J, leaving 15 bases between them. CDR3: CASSFSQGGGETQYF. The DNA for the CDR3 is TGTGCCAGCAGTTTCAGTCAGGGCGGCGGAGAGACCCAGTACTTC.

The gene calls are TRBV6-2 or TRBV6-3 and TRBJ1-1; D unclear. V lost 6 bases to trimming and J lost 1 base, with 15 bases between them. Germline V lookup: CDR1 MNHEY, CDR2 SVGEGT. CDR3 length equals 15 residues. The CDR3 sequence: CASRKFDTQNTEAFF. The CDR3 nucleotides are TGTGCCAGCAGAAAATTCGACACCCAGAACACTGAAGCTTTCTTT.